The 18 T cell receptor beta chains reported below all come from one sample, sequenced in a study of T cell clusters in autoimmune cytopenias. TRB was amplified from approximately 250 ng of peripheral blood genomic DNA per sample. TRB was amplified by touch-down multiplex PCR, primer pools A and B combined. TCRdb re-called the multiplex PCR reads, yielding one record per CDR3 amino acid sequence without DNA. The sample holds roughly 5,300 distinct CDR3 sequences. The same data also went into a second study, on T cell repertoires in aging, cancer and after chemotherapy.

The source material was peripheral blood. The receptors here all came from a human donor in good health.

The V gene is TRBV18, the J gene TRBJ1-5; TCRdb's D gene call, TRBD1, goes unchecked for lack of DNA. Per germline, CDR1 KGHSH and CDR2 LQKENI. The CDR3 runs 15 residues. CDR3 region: CASSPSWGAHQPQHF.

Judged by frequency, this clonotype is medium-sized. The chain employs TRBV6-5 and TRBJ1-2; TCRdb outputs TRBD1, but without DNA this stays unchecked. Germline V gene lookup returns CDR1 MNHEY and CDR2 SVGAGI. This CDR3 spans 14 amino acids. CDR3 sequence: CASSYSIRGQGYTF.

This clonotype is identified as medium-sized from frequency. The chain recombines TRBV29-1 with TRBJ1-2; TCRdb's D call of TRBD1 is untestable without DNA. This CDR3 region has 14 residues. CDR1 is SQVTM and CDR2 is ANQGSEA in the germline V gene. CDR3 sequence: CSAAGGTGGYGYTF.

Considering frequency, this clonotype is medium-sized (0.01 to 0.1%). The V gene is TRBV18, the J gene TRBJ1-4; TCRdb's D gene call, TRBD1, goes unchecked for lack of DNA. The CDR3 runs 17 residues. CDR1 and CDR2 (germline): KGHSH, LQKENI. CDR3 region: CASSPGQGRQGNEKLFF.

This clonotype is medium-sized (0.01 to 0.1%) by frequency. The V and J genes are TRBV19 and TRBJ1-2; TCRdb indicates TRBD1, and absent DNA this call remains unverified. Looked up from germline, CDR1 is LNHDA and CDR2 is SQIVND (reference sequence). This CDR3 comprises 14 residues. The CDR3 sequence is CASSAAGQHYGYTF.

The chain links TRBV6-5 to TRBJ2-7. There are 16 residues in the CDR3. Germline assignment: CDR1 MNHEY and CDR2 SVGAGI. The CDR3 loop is CASSRQSVRGAYEQYF.

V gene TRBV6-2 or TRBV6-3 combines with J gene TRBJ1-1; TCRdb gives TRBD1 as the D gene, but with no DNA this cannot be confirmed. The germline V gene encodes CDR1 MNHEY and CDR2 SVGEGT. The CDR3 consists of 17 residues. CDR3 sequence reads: CASTLRRKGGPNTEAFF.

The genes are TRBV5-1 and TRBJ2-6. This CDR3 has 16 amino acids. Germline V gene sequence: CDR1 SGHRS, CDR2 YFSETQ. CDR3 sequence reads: CASSPTTSSGANVLTF. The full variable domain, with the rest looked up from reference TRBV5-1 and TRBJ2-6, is KAGVTQTPRYLIKTRGQQVTLSCSPISGHRSVSWYQQTPGQGLQFLFEYFSETQRNKGNFPGRFSGRQFSNSRSEMNVSTLELGDSALYLCASSPTTSSGANVLTFGAGSRLTVL.

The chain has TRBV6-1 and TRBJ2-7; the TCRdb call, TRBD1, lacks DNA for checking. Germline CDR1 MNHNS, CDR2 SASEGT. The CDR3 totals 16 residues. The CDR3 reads CASSIPPGQGRHEQYF.

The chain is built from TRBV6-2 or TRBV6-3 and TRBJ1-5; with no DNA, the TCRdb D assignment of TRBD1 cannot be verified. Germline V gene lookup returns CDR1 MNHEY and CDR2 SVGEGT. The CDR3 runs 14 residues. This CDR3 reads CASSPDSLQQPQHF.

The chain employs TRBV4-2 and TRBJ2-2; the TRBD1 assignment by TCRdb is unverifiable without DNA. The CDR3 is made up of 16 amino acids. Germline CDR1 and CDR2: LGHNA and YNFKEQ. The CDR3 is CASSQDRRVGSGELFF.

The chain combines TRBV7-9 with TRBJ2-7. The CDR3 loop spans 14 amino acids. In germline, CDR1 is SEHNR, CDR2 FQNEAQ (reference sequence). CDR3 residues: CASSLEGGAYEQYF.

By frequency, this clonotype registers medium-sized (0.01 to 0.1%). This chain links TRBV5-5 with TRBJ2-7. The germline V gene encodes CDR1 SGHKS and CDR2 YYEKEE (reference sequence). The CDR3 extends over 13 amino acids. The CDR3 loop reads CASSAQNSYEQYF.

CDR3 sequence reads: CASRAPQGYSNQPQHF. The chain has TRBV2 and TRBJ1-5. Germline CDR1 reads SNHLY; CDR2 reads FYNNEI. The CDR3 is 16 residues long.

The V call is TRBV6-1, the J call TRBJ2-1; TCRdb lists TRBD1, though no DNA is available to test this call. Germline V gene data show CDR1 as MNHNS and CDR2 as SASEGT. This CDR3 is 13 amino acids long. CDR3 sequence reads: CASSWSRDNEQFF.

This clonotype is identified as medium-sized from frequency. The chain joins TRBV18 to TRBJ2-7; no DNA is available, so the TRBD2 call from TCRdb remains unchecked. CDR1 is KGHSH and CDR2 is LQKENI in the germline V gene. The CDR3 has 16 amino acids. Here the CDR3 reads CASSPYQLAGPYEQYF.

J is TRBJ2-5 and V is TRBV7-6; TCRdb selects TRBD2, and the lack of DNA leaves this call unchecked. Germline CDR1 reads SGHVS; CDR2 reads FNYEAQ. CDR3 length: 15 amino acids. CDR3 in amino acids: CASSWTSGGVRIQYF. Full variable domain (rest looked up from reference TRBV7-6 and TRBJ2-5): GAGVSQSPRYKVTKRGQDVALRCDPISGHVSLYWYRQALGQGPEFLTYFNYEAQQDKSGLPNDRFSAERPEGSISTLTIQRTEQRDSAMYRCASSWTSGGVRIQYFGPGTRLLVL.

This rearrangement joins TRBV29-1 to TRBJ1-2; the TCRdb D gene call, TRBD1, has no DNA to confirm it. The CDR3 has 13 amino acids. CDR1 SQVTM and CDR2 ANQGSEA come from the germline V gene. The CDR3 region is CSVAGQGVDGYTF.